A selection of T cell receptor beta chains follows, all from one sample in a study of Ad26.COV2.S vaccination and SARS-CoV-2 variants. Here immunoSEQ multiplex PCR was the method, and the copy in TCRdb shows in-frame clones only, minus some. The sample lists about 350,000 clones; around 90% were seen once. The sequencing here drew on peripheral blood, taken in a trial of Ad26.COV2.S vaccine versus placebo. These receptors came from a person between 18 and 65 years old who received the Ad26.COV2.S COVID-19 vaccine or a placebo. Each CDR3 is given with its conserved first and last residue. Each record gives: clone size, J gene, V gene, D gene, CDR3 DNA, CDR3 protein. D genes are given only for firm matches. For some rows the clone size is stated as once, few or many, or as a class when expanded; others skip it.

. TRBJ2-4 TRBV7-3 . TGTGCCAGCAGCCTTGGAGGGGAAAACATTCAGTACTTC CASSLGGENIQYF
. TRBJ1-4 TRBV9 TRBD1 TGTGCCAGCAGTCTTAGGACAGGGGGTAATGAAAAACTGTTTTTT CASSLRTGGNEKLFF
. TRBJ2-1 TRBV5-1 . TGCGCCAGCAGCTTTGTAGATAATGAGCAGTTCTTC CASSFVDNEQFF
. TRBJ2-2 TRBV28 . TGTGCCAGCAGTTTATTAGTATCGTCAGGGGCCGCGAACACCGGGGAGCTGTTTTTT CASSLLVSSGAANTGELFF
. TRBJ2-2 TRBV12-3/TRBV12-4 . TGTGCCAGCAGTCAATATACCGGGGAGCTGTTTTTT CASSQYTGELFF
. TRBJ1-4 TRBV12-3/TRBV12-4 . TGTGCCAGCAGCCCCGAAGGCAGTAAACTGTTTTTT CASSPEGSKLFF
. TRBJ2-1 TRBV28 . TGTGCCAGCAGTCCTCGGGCCGTTAATGAGCAGTTCTTC CASSPRAVNEQFF
once TRBJ1-5 TRBV7-9 . TGTGCCAGCAGCCACCCGGGCGAGTTACGGCCCCAGCATTTT CASSHPGELRPQHF
. TRBJ1-1 TRBV12-5 . TGTGCTAGTGGTTTATCAGCTCTGAACACTGAAGCTTTCTTT CASGLSALNTEAFF
. TRBJ1-2 TRBV7-9 . TGTGCCAGCAGCCCTAGGCGGGGTACGGGAGGCTACACCTTC CASSPRRGTGGYTF